What follows are 32 T cell receptor beta chains derived from one specimen sequenced in a study of PD-1 blockade in mismatch repair-deficient tumors. Method: immunoSEQ multiplex PCR; TCRdb's copy keeps in-frame clones and lacks some. The top ten clones hold about 13% of a sample with 100,000 to 150,000 clones, around 83% of them seen once. The sample was peripheral blood, taken 44 weeks after starting pembrolizumab. These receptors all come from an adult with mismatch repair-deficient cancer.

V gene TRBV28 combines with J gene TRBJ1-2; maybe TRBD1 (6 bases). Per the germline V gene, CDR1 is MDHEN and CDR2 is SYDVKM. V was cut by 3 bases and J by 4 bases, with 9 bases left in between. The CDR3 length is 13 residues. The CDR3 loop reads CASSLQGRYGYTF. The CDR3 region has the DNA TGTGCCAGCAGTTTGCAGGGGCGCTATGGCTACACCTTC.

The chain employs TRBV5-1 and TRBJ2-3, with no clear D. In germline, CDR1 is SGHRS, CDR2 YFSETQ. V gave up 0 bases and J gave up 0 bases, with 5 bases separating them. CDR3 length: 14 residues. Written as DNA, the CDR3 is TGCGCCAGCAGCTTGGAGTATAGCACAGATACGCAGTATTTT. It specifies CASSLEYSTDTQYF.

The genes are TRBV5-8 and TRBJ1-1, with D unclear. V lost 6 bases and J 1 base, leaving 13 bases between the germline ends. Germline V gives CDR1 SGHTS, CDR2 YDEGEE. This CDR3 spans 14 amino acids. The chain's CDR3 is CASTERQANTEAFF. CDR3 DNA: TGTGCCAGCACCGAAAGACAAGCGAACACTGAAGCTTTCTTT.

On this clone: Other DNA sequences in this specimen translate into the identical CDR3. J is TRBJ2-2 and V is TRBV9; TRBD2 might be the D (6 bases). V dropped 0 bases and J dropped 6 bases, with 9 bases sitting between them. Per germline, CDR1 SGDLS and CDR2 YYNGEE. This CDR3 contains 14 residues. The CDR3 nucleotides are TGTGCCAGCAGCGTAGGAGGAGGGGCCGGGGAGCTGTTTTTT. Protein: CASSVGGGAGELFF. Supplemented by reference TRBV9 and TRBJ2-2, the full variable domain reads DSGVTQTPKHLITATGQRVTLRCSPRSGDLSVYWYQQSLDQGLQFLIQYYNGEERAKGNILERFSAQQFPDLHSELNLSSLELGDSALYFCASSVGGGAGELFFGEGSRLTVL.

This chain links TRBV4-2 with TRBJ2-7, with 7 bases lining up with TRBD2. The V segment lost 0 bases and the J segment 0 bases; nucleotides outside the gene matches: 11. Germline CDR1 reads LGHNA; CDR2 reads YNFKEQ. The CDR3 has 18 residues. The CDR3 here is CASSQDGLASGPSYEQYF. In DNA form, the CDR3 reads TGTGCCAGCAGCCAAGATGGGTTGGCTAGCGGACCCTCCTACGAGCAGTACTTC.

The CDR3 reads CASSPGRWKGQYF. DNA for the CDR3: TGTGCCAGCAGCCCGGGCCGCTGGAAGGGCCAGTACTTC. The chain joins TRBV7-8 to TRBJ2-5; D not certain. In germline, CDR1 is SGHVS, CDR2 FQNEAQ. The ends were cut back, 5 bases at V and 10 bases at J, with 17 bases in the middle. The CDR3 consists of 13 residues.

The chain recombines TRBV9 with TRBJ2-3; a weak D match, TRBD1 (6 bases). V was trimmed by 3 bases and J by 10 bases, leaving 12 bases between them. There are 12 residues in the CDR3. Germline V gene lookup returns CDR1 SGDLS and CDR2 YYNGEE. CDR3 nucleotide sequence: TGTGCCAGCAGCGCCCAGGGGAGTGCGCAGTATTTT. The encoded protein is CASSAQGSAQYF.

The J gene is TRBJ2-7, the V gene TRBV13; TRBD1 aligns across 7 bases. Germline lookup yields CDR1 PRHDT and CDR2 FYEKMQ (reference sequence). The CDR3 length is 15 residues. The V segment lost 0 bases and the J segment 4 bases; nucleotides outside the gene matches: 6. The CDR3 here is CASSLGTGKGYEQYF. CDR3 coding DNA: TGTGCCAGCAGCTTAGGGACAGGGAAGGGGTACGAGCAGTACTTC.

The chain couples TRBV21-1 to TRBJ2-7. TRBV21-1 is shown as a pseudogene. The CDR3 covers 11 residues. The CDR3 reads CASIGGGEQYF. In DNA, the CDR3 is TGTGCCAGCATTGGAGGGGGCGAGCAGTACTTC.

The rearrangement links TRBV11-3 to TRBJ2-7; TRBD2 matches at 11 bases. This CDR3 has 14 residues. The germline gives CDR1 SGHNT, CDR2 YENEEA. The ends lost 4 bases at V and 4 bases at J; junction bases unmatched: 3. The DNA for the CDR3 is TGTGCCAGCAGCTCACTAGCGGGAGTTTACGAGCAGTACTTC. It translates to CASSSLAGVYEQYF. Drawing the rest from reference TRBV11-3 and TRBJ2-7, the complete variable domain is EAGVVQSPRYKIIEKKQPVAFWCNPISGHNTLYWYLQNLGQGPELLIRYENEEAVDDSQLPKDRFSAERLKGVDSTLKIQPAELGDSAVYLCASSSLAGVYEQYFGPGTRLTVT.

The chain links TRBV5-5 to TRBJ2-5; 8 nucleotides line up with TRBD1. Germline trimming cut 4 bases from V and 5 bases from J; bases unmatched to any gene: 7. Germline V CDR1 and CDR2: SGHKS, YYEKEE (reference sequence). This CDR3 is 14 amino acids long. This chain's CDR3 is CASSPLRGLETQYF. CDR3 coding DNA: TGTGCCAGCAGCCCGCTCAGGGGGCTGGAGACCCAGTACTTC.

A few counts support this clone. The V and J genes are TRBV6-6 and TRBJ1-4, with TRBD1 as a possible D gene (6 bases). Trimming cost V 11 bases and J 3 bases, with 13 bases left between them. Germline CDR1 MNHNY, CDR2 SVGAGI (reference sequence). The length of the CDR3 is 13 residues. The CDR3 DNA reads TGTGCCGCTAGGACAGTGTCTAATGAAAAACTGTTTTTT. As protein: CAARTVSNEKLFF.

The chain couples TRBV27 to TRBJ2-5; 12 bases are shared with TRBD2. The J call could be wrong; TRBJ2-7 is a better fit for the DNA end. Germline CDR1 and CDR2: MNHEY and SMNVEV (reference sequence). The CDR3 is made up of 16 amino acids. The CDR3 coding sequence is TGTGCCAGCAGTTTAAAGACTAGCGGGAGAAGGTACGAGCAGTACTTC. This encodes CASSLKTSGRRYEQYF.

Note on this clone: The junction shows a germline mismatch at one end, possibly a read error. The sample holds other DNA sequences that translate to the same CDR3. This rearrangement joins TRBV23-1 to TRBJ1-5; 9 bases line up with TRBD1. TRBV23-1 is reported as an ORF; its role is uncertain. The CDR3 has 17 residues. The CDR3 DNA follows: TGCGCTAGCAGTCAATCAAAGGACAGGGGCAGCAATCAGCCCCAGCATTTT. This gives the protein CASSQSKDRGSNQPQHF.

The chain employs TRBV27 and TRBJ1-5; 7 nucleotides match TRBD1. The V gene end was trimmed by 3 bases and the J gene end by 6 bases; junction bases not matched to a gene: 5. The CDR3 is 14 residues long. Germline V gives CDR1 MNHEY, CDR2 SMNVEV (reference sequence). This chain's CDR3 is CASSFSGGSQPQHF. In DNA, the CDR3 is TGTGCCAGCAGTTTCTCAGGGGGATCTCAGCCCCAGCATTTT.

The chain recombines TRBV4-1 with TRBJ1-2; 9 positions match TRBD1. Trimming took 4 bases from V and 1 from J; bases not matched to a gene: 4. CDR1 is MGHRA, CDR2 YSYEKL, per germline. The CDR3 spans 15 residues. CDR3 protein: CASSRGTGINYGYTF. In DNA form, the CDR3 reads TGCGCCAGCAGCCGAGGGACAGGGATTAACTATGGCTACACCTTC.

The genes are TRBV6-1 and TRBJ2-7; D is ambiguous. From germline, CDR1 is MNHNS and CDR2 SASEGT. The germline V and J ends were trimmed by 3 bases and 3 bases, with 15 bases remaining between them. The CDR3 is 15 amino acids. CDR3 DNA: TGTGCCAGCAGTGATTCGACGGCTCATTTCTACGAGCAGTACTTC. Translated: CASSDSTAHFYEQYF.

This chain links TRBV4-3 with TRBJ2-7, with D perhaps TRBD1 (5 bases). Trimming left V 0 bases short and J 4 bases short, with 13 bases between. Germline V gene sequence: CDR1 LGHNA, CDR2 YSLEER. CDR3 length equals 15 residues. CDR3 protein: CASSQERGYLYEQYF. Written as DNA, the CDR3 is TGCGCCAGCAGCCAAGAAAGGGGTTACCTATACGAGCAGTACTTC.

This chain uses TRBV19 with TRBJ1-5; a possible D gene is TRBD1 (6 bases). This CDR3 comprises 15 residues. Trimming pared 2 bases from V and 4 bases from J, leaving 12 bases between. Germline CDR1 LNHDA, CDR2 SQIVND (reference sequence). The CDR3 bases are TGTGCCAGTAGTATATCTAGGGGGGCAAATCAGCCCCAGCATTTT. Its protein is CASSISRGANQPQHF. Full variable domain (outside the CDR3, taken from reference TRBV19 and TRBJ1-5): DGGITQSPKYLFRKEGQNVTLSCEQNLNHDAMYWYRQDPGQGLRLIYYSQIVNDFQKGDIAEGYSVSREKKESFPLTVTSAQKNPTAFYLCASSISRGANQPQHFGDGTRLSIL.

The chain combines TRBV27 with TRBJ2-1; no definite D call. This CDR3 is 14 amino acids long. V was pared by 2 bases and J by 6 bases, with 11 bases between. Per the germline V gene, CDR1 is MNHEY and CDR2 is SMNVEV (reference sequence). CDR3 nucleotide sequence: TGTGCCAGCAGTTTAATCCCGGCACCCAATGAGCAGTTCTTC. It codes for CASSLIPAPNEQFF.

The chain carries TRBV6-6 and TRBJ1-1, with 10 nucleotides matching TRBD1. This CDR3 has 13 amino acids. Trimming took 6 bases from V and 7 from J; bases not matched to a gene: 5. From germline, CDR1 is MNHNY and CDR2 SVGAGI (reference sequence). CDR3 sequence reads: CASRPGQGFEAFF. Here the CDR3 DNA reads TGTGCCAGCAGACCGGGACAGGGGTTTGAAGCTTTCTTT.

The chain has TRBV19 and TRBJ1-1; no reliable D call. The CDR3 runs 13 residues. Germline assignment: CDR1 LNHDA and CDR2 SQIVND (reference sequence). The V gene lost 5 bases and the J gene lost 2 bases, with 9 bases spanning the gap. Written as DNA, the CDR3 is TGTGCCAGTAGTCATTATTCAAACACTGAAGCTTTCTTT. This translates into CASSHYSNTEAFF. Filled out from reference TRBV19 and TRBJ1-1, the complete variable domain reads DGGITQSPKYLFRKEGQNVTLSCEQNLNHDAMYWYRQDPGQGLRLIYYSQIVNDFQKGDIAEGYSVSREKKESFPLTVTSAQKNPTAFYLCASSHYSNTEAFFGQGTRLTVV.

The table lists this clone with a count of one. The chain carries TRBV6-5 and TRBJ2-7; 8 bases are shared with TRBD1. The germline V gene encodes CDR1 MNHEY and CDR2 SVGAGI. There are 14 residues in the CDR3. V shed 6 bases, J shed 2 bases, and the junction held 6 bases outside the gene matches. As DNA, the CDR3 is TGTGCCAGCAGAACCGGGACAGGACCCTACGAGCAGTACTTC. Its translation: CASRTGTGPYEQYF.

V and J are TRBV21-1 and TRBJ1-5; the D call in the table, TRBD1, was not verified against the DNA. TRBV21-1 has pseudogene status. CDR3 length: 17 residues. CDR3 nucleotides: TGTGCCAGCAGCAAACTGCCAGGGGCTATTAGCAATCAGCCCCAGCATTTT. Translating it yields CASSKLPGAISNQPQHF.

This chain joins TRBV5-1 and TRBJ2-7; unclear D gene. Trimming removed 0 bases from V and 4 bases from J, with 11 bases in between. This CDR3 contains 14 residues. Germline V gene lookup returns CDR1 SGHRS and CDR2 YFSETQ. CDR3 amino acids: CASSLGSGTYEQYF. For the CDR3, the DNA is TGCGCCAGCAGCTTGGGGTCAGGCACTTACGAGCAGTACTTC.

The chain recombines TRBV11-2 with TRBJ2-3, with D possibly called TRBD1 or TRBD2 (7 bases each). Looked up from germline, CDR1 is SGHAT and CDR2 is FQNNGV. Between the trimmed V and J ends, which lost 0 bases and 4 bases, there was a span of 14 bases. The CDR3 loop spans 16 amino acids. The CDR3 DNA reads TGTGCCAGCAGCTTAGAAGGCAGGGGGGGAGCAGATACGCAGTATTTT. Its translation: CASSLEGRGGADTQYF.

About this clone itself: This sample includes further DNA sequences coding for the same CDR3. J is TRBJ2-6 and V is TRBV27; D unclear. Trimming removed 6 bases at V and 0 bases at J, with 3 bases between. This CDR3 has 13 residues. Germline assignment: CDR1 MNHEY and CDR2 SMNVEV (reference sequence). CDR3 region: CASSSSGANVLTF. The CDR3 DNA follows: TGTGCCAGCAGCTCCTCTGGGGCCAACGTCCTGACTTTC. Supplemented by reference TRBV27 and TRBJ2-6, the full variable domain reads EAQVTQNPRYLITVTGKKLTVTCSQNMNHEYMSWYRQDPGLGLRQIYYSMNVEVTDKGDVPEGYKVSRKEKRNFPLILESPSPNQTSLYFCASSSSGANVLTFGAGSRLTVL.

This clone was seen only once. The V gene is TRBV5-1, the J gene TRBJ2-2; perhaps TRBD1 as D (5 bases). The CDR3 runs to 15 residues. V shed 3 bases and J shed 2 bases, with 11 bases lying between them. CDR1 is SGHRS, CDR2 YFSETQ, per germline. The CDR3 sequence is CASSYRQPNTGELFF. The DNA for the CDR3 is TGCGCCAGCAGCTACCGACAGCCAAACACCGGGGAGCTGTTTTTT.

The J gene is TRBJ2-7, the V gene TRBV6-6; D is possibly TRBD1 or TRBD2 (5 bases each). The CDR3 totals 16 residues. Trimming took off 2 bases at V and 0 bases at J, with 14 bases between the two ends. Per the germline V gene, CDR1 is MNHNY and CDR2 is SVGAGI (reference sequence). In DNA, the CDR3 is TGTGCCAGCAGTTACGGGGGTCGGACCTCCTCCTACGAGCAGTACTTC. Translating it yields CASSYGGRTSSYEQYF.

The chain couples TRBV11-2 to TRBJ2-7; 11 bases are shared with TRBD2. This CDR3 comprises 17 residues. Trimming removed 5 bases from V and 1 base from J; junction bases left unmatched: 10. Germline loops: CDR1 SGHAT, CDR2 FQNNGV. The CDR3 DNA follows: TGTGCCAGCAGCCGGGGACTAGCGGAACCCCTGTCCTACGAGCAGTACTTC. Translated: CASSRGLAEPLSYEQYF.

The chain carries TRBV6-6 and TRBJ1-1, with D possibly being TRBD1 (5 bases). The CDR3 sequence is 12 residues long. CDR1 is MNHNY, CDR2 SVGAGI, per germline (reference sequence). The V gene lost 4 bases and the J gene lost 8 bases, with 11 bases spanning the gap. Here the CDR3 reads CASSSKGIEAFF. CDR3 bases: TGTGCCAGCAGTTCCAAGGGGATAGAAGCTTTCTTT.

V is TRBV7-3 and J is TRBJ2-1; D might be TRBD2 (6 bases). The V gene's germline CDR1 is SGHTA and CDR2 FQGTGA. Deletions cut 5 bases from V and 7 bases from J, with 12 bases between. This CDR3 has 13 amino acids. CDR3 bases: TGTGCCAGCAGCCCCGGGACTGGGAATGAGCAGTTCTTC. Translated, it gives CASSPGTGNEQFF. The full variable domain, in which reference TRBV7-3 and TRBJ2-1 provide the parts outside the CDR3, is GAGVSQTPSNKVTEKGKYVELRCDPISGHTALYWYRQSLGQGPEFLIYFQGTGAADDSGLPNDRFFAVRPEGSVSTLKIQRTERGDSAVYLCASSPGTGNEQFFGPGTRLTVL.